The rows below give T cell receptor beta chains drawn from one sample of a study of T cells in Graves' hyperthyroidism and ophthalmopathy. TCRdb used MiXCR to reprocess the multiplex PCR reads, holding one entry per CDR3 protein. The profile shows about 280,000 distinct CDR3 sequences, 20% to 25% of them singletons. The sequencing input was blood. The receptors were sampled from a man aged 35 to 55 with Graves' hyperthyroidism that later progressed to Graves' ophthalmopathy. CDR3s include the opening cysteine and the closing phenylalanine or tryptophan. D genes are given only for firm matches. Only part of the rows carry a size: once, few, many, or a class if the clone is expanded.

v_gene	d_gene	abundance	j_gene	CDR3nt	CDR3aa
TRBV27	TRBD1	many	TRBJ1-5	TGTGCCAGCAGTTTATCATCCAGGGGGGGTAGCAATCAGCCCCAGCATTTT	CASSLSSRGGSNQPQHF
TRBV12-3/TRBV12-4	.	many	TRBJ1-1	TGTGCCAGCAGTTTAGGGACAGTCGGTGAAGCTTTCTTT	CASSLGTVGEAFF
TRBV5-6	.	.	TRBJ2-5	TGTGCCAGCAGCCGGGAACGGGGCCAAGAGACCCAGTACTTC	CASSRERGQETQYF
TRBV28	TRBD1	many	TRBJ2-7	TGTGCCAGCAGTTACCAAAGGACAGGGGCCGCCTCCTACGAGCAGTACTTC	CASSYQRTGAASYEQYF
TRBV19	.	.	TRBJ2-2	TGTGCCAGTCGGCCCTACTGGGTTCCCACGAACACCGGGGAGCTGTTTTTT	CASRPYWVPTNTGELFF
TRBV5-1	TRBD2	.	TRBJ2-5	TGCGCCAGCAGCATAGGGACTAGCGTGGAGACCCAGTACTTC	CASSIGTSVETQYF
TRBV7-2	.	many	TRBJ1-3	TGTGCCAGCAGCCATTCCGGAAACACCATATATTTT	CASSHSGNTIYF
TRBV28	.	many	TRBJ2-5	TGTGCCAGCACCATCGGTCGGGGTCGGGAAGTGACCCAGTACTTC	CASTIGRGREVTQYF
TRBV6-2/TRBV6-3	TRBD1	.	TRBJ2-7	TGTGCCAGCAGCCACGGGACAGGAGGCTACGAGCAGTACTTC	CASSHGTGGYEQYF
TRBV2	TRBD1	.	TRBJ1-1	TGTGCCAGCACCGGGACAGGAGGGAAGAACACTGAAGCTTTCTTT	CASTGTGGKNTEAFF
TRBV7-3	TRBD2	.	TRBJ2-5	TGTGCCAGCAGCTTCAAGTTCGGTCTAGCGGGAGGGCCCCCCCCACAAGAGACCCAGTACTTC	CASSFKFGLAGGPPPQETQYF
TRBV6-5	.	many	TRBJ2-5	TGTGCCAGCAGTTACGGGGACAATATCCAAGAGACCCAGTACTTC	CASSYGDNIQETQYF
TRBV11-2	.	many	TRBJ2-2	TGTGCCAGCAGCCCTATACACACCGGGGAGCTGTTTTTT	CASSPIHTGELFF
TRBV6-1	.	many	TRBJ1-6	TGTGCCAGCAAGAGTAACGGGAGGAGTAGAAATTCACCCCTCCACTTT	CASKSNGRSRNSPLHF
TRBV7-2	TRBD2	many	TRBJ2-7	TGTGCCAGCACCCGGACTAGCGGGACCTACGAGCAGTACTTC	CASTRTSGTYEQYF
TRBV6-5	TRBD2	many	TRBJ2-7	TGTGCCAGCAGTTACTCCCTCATGGGCGGGAGTTCCTTCGAGCAGTACTTC	CASSYSLMGGSSFEQYF